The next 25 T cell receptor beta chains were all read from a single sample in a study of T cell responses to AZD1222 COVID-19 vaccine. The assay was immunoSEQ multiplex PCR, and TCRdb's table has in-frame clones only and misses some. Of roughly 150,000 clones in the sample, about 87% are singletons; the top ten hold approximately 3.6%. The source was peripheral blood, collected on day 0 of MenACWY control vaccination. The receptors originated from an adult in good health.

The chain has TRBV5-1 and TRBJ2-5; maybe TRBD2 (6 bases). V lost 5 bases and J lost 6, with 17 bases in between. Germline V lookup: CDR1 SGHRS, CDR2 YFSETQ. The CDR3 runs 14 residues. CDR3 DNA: TGCGCCAGCAGTGGGGCTGGGGGGAGAAAGACCCAGTACTTC. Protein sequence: CASSGAGGRKTQYF.

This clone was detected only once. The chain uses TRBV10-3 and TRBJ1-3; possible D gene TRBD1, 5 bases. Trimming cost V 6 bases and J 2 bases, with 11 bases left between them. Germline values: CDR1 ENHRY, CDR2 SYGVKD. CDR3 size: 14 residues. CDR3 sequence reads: CAIRDSYAGNTIYF. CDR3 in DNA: TGTGCCATCAGAGACAGCTACGCTGGAAACACCATATATTTT.

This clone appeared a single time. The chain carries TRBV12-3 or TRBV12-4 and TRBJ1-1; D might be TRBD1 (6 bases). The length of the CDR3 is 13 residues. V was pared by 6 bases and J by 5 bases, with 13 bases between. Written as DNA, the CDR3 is TGTGCCAGCAGCCCCGGACAGTGGACTGAAGCTTTCTTT. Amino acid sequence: CASSPGQWTEAFF.

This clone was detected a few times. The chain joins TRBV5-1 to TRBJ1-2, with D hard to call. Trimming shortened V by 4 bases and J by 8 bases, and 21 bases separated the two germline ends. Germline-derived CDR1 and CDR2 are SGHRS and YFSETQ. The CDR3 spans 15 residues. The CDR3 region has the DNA TGCGCCAGCAGCCGCCGCGAGGTAGGCGCGGCAGGCTACACCTTC. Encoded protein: CASSRREVGAAGYTF.

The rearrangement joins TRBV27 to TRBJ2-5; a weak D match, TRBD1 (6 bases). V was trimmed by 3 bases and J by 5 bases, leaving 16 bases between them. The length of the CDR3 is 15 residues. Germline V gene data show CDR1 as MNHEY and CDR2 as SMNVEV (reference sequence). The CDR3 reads CASSFSGARGETQYF. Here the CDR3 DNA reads TGTGCCAGCAGTTTCTCAGGGGCGAGGGGGGAGACCCAGTACTTC.

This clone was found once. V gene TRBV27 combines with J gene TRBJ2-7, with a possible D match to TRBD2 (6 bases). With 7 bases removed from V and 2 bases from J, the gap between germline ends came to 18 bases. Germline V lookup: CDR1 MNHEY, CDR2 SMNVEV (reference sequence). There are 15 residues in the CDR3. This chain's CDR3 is CASTKEPGLAYEQYF. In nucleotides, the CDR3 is TGTGCCAGCACCAAGGAACCGGGACTGGCCTACGAGCAGTACTTC.

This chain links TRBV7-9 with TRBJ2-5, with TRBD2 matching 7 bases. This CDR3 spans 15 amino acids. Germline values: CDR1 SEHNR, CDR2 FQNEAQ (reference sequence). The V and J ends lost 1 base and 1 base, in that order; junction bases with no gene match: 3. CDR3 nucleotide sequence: TGTGCCAGCAGCTTAGGGGCTAGCGGCCAAGAGACCCAGTACTTC. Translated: CASSLGASGQETQYF.

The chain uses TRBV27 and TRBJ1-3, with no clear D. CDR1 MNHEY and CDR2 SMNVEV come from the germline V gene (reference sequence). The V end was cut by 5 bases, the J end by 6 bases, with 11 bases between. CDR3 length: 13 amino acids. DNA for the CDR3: TGTGCCAGCAGTCCCGGACTAGAAAACACCATATATTTT. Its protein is CASSPGLENTIYF.

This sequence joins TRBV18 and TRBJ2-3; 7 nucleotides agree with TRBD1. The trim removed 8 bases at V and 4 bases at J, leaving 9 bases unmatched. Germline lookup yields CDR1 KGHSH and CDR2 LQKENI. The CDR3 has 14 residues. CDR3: CASRNRGGADTQYF. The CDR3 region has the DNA TGTGCCAGCCGGAACAGGGGCGGTGCAGATACGCAGTATTTT.

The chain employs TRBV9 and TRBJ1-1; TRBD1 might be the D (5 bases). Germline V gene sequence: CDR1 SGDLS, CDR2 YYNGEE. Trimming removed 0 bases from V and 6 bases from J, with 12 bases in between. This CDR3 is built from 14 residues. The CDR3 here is CASSVASGSAEAFF. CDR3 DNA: TGTGCCAGCAGCGTAGCTTCAGGGAGCGCTGAAGCTTTCTTT.

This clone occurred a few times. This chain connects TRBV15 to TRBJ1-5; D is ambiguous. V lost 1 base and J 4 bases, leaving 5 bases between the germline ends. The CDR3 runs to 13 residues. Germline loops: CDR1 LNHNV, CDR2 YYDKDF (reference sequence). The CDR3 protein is CATSRGWNQPQHF. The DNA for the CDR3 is TGTGCCACCAGCAGAGGATGGAATCAGCCCCAGCATTTT.

CDR3 sequence (DNA): TGTGCCAGCAGCCAAGAGGGACAGGGGTATGGCTACACCTTC. It specifies CASSQEGQGYGYTF. The chain employs TRBV4-2 and TRBJ1-2; 10 positions agree with TRBD1. With V trimmed by 0 bases and J by 5 bases, 0 bases remained unmatched. CDR3 length: 14 residues. Germline assignment: CDR1 LGHNA and CDR2 YNFKEQ.

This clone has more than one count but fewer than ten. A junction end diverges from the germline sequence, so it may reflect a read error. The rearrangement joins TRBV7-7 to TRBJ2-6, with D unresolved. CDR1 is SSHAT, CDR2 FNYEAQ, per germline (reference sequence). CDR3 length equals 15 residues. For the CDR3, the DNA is TGTGCTAGCAGCGACGGTAGCTCTGGGGCCAACGTCCTGACTTTC. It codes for CASSDGSSGANVLTF.

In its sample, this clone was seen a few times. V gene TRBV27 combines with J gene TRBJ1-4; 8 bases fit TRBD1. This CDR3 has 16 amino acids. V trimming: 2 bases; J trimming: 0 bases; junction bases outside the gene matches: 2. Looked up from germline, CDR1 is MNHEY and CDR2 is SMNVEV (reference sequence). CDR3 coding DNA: TGTGCCAGCAGTTTACGGACAGGGTCAACTAATGAAAAACTGTTTTTT. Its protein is CASSLRTGSTNEKLFF. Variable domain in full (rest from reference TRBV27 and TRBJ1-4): EAQVTQNPRYLITVTGKKLTVTCSQNMNHEYMSWYRQDPGLGLRQIYYSMNVEVTDKGDVPEGYKVSRKEKRNFPLILESPSPNQTSLYFCASSLRTGSTNEKLFFGSGTQLSVL.

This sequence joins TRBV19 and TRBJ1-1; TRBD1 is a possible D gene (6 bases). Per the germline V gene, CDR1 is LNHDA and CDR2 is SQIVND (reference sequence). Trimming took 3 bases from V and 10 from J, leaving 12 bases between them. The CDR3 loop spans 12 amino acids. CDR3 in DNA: TGTGCCAGTAGTATGGACAGAGTGCGAGCTTTCTTT. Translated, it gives CASSMDRVRAFF.

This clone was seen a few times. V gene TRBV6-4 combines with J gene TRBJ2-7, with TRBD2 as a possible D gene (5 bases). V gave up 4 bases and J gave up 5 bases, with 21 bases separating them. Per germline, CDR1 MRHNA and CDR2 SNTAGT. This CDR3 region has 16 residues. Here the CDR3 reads CASSGQRITLYNEQYF. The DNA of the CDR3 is TGTGCCAGCAGTGGGCAGCGGATTACCCTATACAACGAGCAGTACTTC.

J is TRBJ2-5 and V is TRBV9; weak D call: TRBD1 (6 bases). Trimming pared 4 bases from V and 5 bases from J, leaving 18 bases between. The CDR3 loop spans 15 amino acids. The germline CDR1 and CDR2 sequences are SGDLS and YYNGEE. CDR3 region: CASSPRTASSETQYF. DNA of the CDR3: TGTGCCAGCAGCCCAAGGACAGCCTCGTCGGAGACCCAGTACTTC.

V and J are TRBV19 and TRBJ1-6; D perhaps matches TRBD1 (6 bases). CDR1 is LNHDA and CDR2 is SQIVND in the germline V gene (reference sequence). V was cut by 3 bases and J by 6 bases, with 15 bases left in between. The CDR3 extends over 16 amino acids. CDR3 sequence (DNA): TGTGCCAGTAGTATGATGGGGGGCCGGGTTAATTCACCCCTCCACTTT. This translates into CASSMMGGRVNSPLHF.

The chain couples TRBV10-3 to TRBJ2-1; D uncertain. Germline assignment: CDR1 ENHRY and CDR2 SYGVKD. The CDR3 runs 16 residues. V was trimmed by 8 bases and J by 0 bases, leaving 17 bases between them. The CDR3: CAIGDLGPSSYNEQFF. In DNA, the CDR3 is TGTGCCATCGGAGACCTTGGACCTAGCTCCTACAATGAGCAGTTCTTC.

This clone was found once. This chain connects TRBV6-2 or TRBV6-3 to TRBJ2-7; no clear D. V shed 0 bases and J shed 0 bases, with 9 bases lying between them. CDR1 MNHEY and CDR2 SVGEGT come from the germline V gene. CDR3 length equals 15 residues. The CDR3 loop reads CASSYSRRSSYEQYF. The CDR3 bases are TGTGCCAGCAGTTACTCGAGACGGAGCTCCTACGAGCAGTACTTC.

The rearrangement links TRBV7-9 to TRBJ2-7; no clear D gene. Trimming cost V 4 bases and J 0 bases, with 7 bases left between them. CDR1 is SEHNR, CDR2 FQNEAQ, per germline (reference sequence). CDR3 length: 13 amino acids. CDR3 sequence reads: CASSSRISYEQYF. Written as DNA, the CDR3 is TGTGCCAGCAGCTCACGGATCTCCTACGAGCAGTACTTC.

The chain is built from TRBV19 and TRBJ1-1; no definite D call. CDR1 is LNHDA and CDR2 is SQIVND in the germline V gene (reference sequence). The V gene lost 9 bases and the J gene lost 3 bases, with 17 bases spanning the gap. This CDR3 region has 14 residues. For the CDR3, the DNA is TGTGCCAGCAAGCGGCGGGAACTGGACACTGAAGCTTTCTTT. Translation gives CASKRRELDTEAFF. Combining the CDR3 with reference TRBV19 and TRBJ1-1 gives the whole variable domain DGGITQSPKYLFRKEGQNVTLSCEQNLNHDAMYWYRQDPGQGLRLIYYSQIVNDFQKGDIAEGYSVSREKKESFPLTVTSAQKNPTAFYLCASKRRELDTEAFFGQGTRLTVV.

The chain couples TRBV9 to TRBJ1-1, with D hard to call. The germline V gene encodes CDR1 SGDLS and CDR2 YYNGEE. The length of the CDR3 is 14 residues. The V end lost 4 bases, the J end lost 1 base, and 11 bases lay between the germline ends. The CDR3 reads CASSPQLQNTEAFF. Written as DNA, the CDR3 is TGTGCCAGCAGCCCTCAGTTACAGAACACTGAAGCTTTCTTT.

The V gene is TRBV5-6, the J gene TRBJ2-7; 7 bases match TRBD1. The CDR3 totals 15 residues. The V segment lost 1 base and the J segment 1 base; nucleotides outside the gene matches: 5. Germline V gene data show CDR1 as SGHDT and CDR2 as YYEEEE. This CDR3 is CASSLWSGQSYEQYF. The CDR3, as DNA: TGTGCCAGCAGCTTGTGGTCGGGACAGTCCTACGAGCAGTACTTC.

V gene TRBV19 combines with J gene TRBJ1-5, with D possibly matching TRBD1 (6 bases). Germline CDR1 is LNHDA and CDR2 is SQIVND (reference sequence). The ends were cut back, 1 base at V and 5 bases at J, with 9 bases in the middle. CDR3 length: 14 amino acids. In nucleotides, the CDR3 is TGTGCCAGTAGTATAGGAGGGGGAGATCAGCCCCAGCATTTT. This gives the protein CASSIGGGDQPQHF.